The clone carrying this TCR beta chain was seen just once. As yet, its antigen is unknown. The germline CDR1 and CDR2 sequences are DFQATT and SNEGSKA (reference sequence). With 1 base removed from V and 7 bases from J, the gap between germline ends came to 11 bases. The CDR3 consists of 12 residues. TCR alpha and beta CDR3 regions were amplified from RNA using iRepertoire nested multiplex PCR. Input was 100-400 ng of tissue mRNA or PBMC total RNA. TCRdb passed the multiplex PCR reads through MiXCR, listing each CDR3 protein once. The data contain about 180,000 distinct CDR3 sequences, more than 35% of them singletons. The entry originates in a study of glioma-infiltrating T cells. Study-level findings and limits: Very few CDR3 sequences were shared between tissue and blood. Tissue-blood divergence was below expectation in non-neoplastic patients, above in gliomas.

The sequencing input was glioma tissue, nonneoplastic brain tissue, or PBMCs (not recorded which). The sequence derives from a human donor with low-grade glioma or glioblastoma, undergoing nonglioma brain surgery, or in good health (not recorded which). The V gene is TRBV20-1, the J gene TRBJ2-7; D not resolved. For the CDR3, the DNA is TGCAGTGCTAGAGGTCAGGTTTTGGAGCAGTACTTC. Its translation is CSARGQVLEQYF.